This TCR beta chain was sequenced during a study of blood T cell repertoires in COVID-19. This clone was seen only once. The CDR3 contains 14 residues. Germline CDR1 and CDR2: SGHAT and FQNNGV. V lost 1 base and J lost 6; bases outside the gene matches: 6. Original processing methods: Amplification with reference gene primers provided the estimates of nucleated cell counts. Repertoires were generated with immunoSEQ multiplex PCR, while TCRdb's copy carries only in-frame clones and drops some. The V and J calls and clone size were taken over from that table, and D and trimming were inferred from the DNA. The table lists a few hundred thousand clones, about 87% of them singletons.

The chain is built from TRBV11-2 and TRBJ2-7; 7 nucleotides line up with TRBD1. The sequencing input was peripheral blood. This TCR derives from a man in his 60s who had recovered from COVID-19. CDR3 region: CASSLVLTGFEQYF. The CDR3 coding sequence is TGTGCCAGCAGCTTAGTCTTGACAGGGTTCGAGCAGTACTTC.